This T cell receptor (beta chain) was captured by sequencing in a study of blood T cell repertoires in COVID-19. Trimming cost V 5 bases and J 5 bases, with 21 bases left between them. Germline-derived CDR1 and CDR2 are SGHTA and FQGNSA. CDR3 length: 16 amino acids. Clones were read by immunoSEQ multiplex PCR, and TCRdb kept only the in-frame ones, dropping some. The table has roughly 300,000 clones, about 89% seen once. The J gene is TRBJ2-5, the V gene TRBV7-2; weak D call: TRBD1 (5 bases). The receptor comes from a woman aged 45-59 years who had recovered from COVID-19. The sequenced material came from peripheral blood. The CDR3 loop is CASSPNHQTALETQYF. In nucleotides, the CDR3 is TGTGCCAGCAGCCCAAATCACCAGACAGCTTTGGAGACCCAGTACTTC.